This T cell receptor beta chain was obtained from a study of metastatic and nonmetastatic thyroid tumors (TCRdb year 2020). For context, the study as a whole: The researchers compared repertoires between peripheral blood samples and tumor or nodule tissue samples from patients with malignant or benign thyroid disease.

Before undergoing thyroid surgery, none of the patients had been given any kind of treatment. Using T-cell receptor beta sequencing, the researchers looked back retrospectively at clinical samples from patients, gathered between about 2011 and 2019. This clone is categorized as large (0.1 to 1%). The antigen it binds to is not known. No per-base quality is available; no much larger clone lies one base away. The cysteine opens and the phenylalanine closes a CDR3 of 16 amino acids. Only CDR3 DNA remains: 48 bases, in frame from the first base. The CDR1 and CDR2 encoded by the germline V gene are MNHEY and SVGAGI. V is trimmed back by 0 bases and J by 3 bases, and the junction contains 4 bases that no gene match accounts for. Overall results and qualifications from the work: In both blood and tumor samples, malignant tumors were reported to have significantly higher TCR beta diversity than benign nodules.

Receptor amplification or capture employed PCR. Sequencing instrument: Illumina HiSeq 4000. The TCR beta-chain CDR3 region of each patient was profiled by high-throughput sequencing. From the authors' description of their analysis: The researchers built a classifier to tell apart papillary thyroid cancer patients with distant metastasis, based on CDR3 differences among clinicopathological groups. To measure repertoire diversity the researchers used the Shannon index, while the Morisita-Horn index served to gauge how similar the tumor and blood repertoires were. TCRdb reworked the public reads: Q25 trimming with fastp, MiXCR clone assembly, productive beta chains retained. Clone size and V and J calls follow TCRdb, not the original study. In all, the sample holds about 18,000 clones, and over 20% of those were seen once. 8% to 13% of the sample lies in the top ten.

This clonotype was sampled from a female donor with papillary thyroid cancer or a benign thyroid nodule (not recorded which). Some clones in this sample may be carry-over from other donors' samples. Sequenced: adjacent normal tissue. Recombination joined TRBV6-5 with TRBJ1-4, and 7 bases in between align with TRBD1. CDR3 region: CASSYSGQTPNEKLFF. The bases are TGTGCCAGCAGTTACTCGGGACAGACCCCTAATGAAAAACTGTTTTTT.